This entry lists 22 T cell receptor beta chains sequenced from one sample in a study of cytomegalovirus exposure and HLA in healthy donors. Researchers ran the PCR with 60 Vbeta and 13 Jbeta primers. Libraries were prepared by immunoSEQ multiplex PCR; TCRdb keeps only in-frame clonotypes and omits some of them. The repertoire includes some 150,000 clones, under 90% of them detected once, and almost 2.5% sits in the top ten. Material: PBMCs. The receptors derive from a boy aged 2-15 years in good health and CMV-seronegative.

This clone was found once. This chain joins TRBV9 and TRBJ1-5; 7 nucleotides match TRBD1. V lost 2 bases to trimming and J lost 7 bases; unmatched junction nucleotides: 6. Per germline, CDR1 SGDLS and CDR2 YYNGEE. This CDR3 spans 14 amino acids. As DNA, the CDR3 is TGTGCCAGCAGCGTTACAGGGGAAGGGCAGCCCCAGCATTTT. This gives the protein CASSVTGEGQPQHF.

The chain uses TRBV7-9 and TRBJ2-1; 7 bases agree with TRBD2. Germline V lookup: CDR1 SEHNR, CDR2 FQNEAQ (reference sequence). This CDR3 has 16 amino acids. The ends lost 5 bases at V and 8 bases at J; junction bases unmatched: 15. Here the CDR3 reads CASSLLGGGVIDEQFF. The DNA for the CDR3 is TGTGCCAGCAGCCTCCTTGGTGGGGGGGTTATCGATGAGCAGTTCTTC.

The genes are TRBV6-1 and TRBJ2-5; D perhaps matches TRBD2 (7 bases). Germline V CDR1 and CDR2: MNHNS, SASEGT. Deletions cut 5 bases from V and 1 base from J, with 14 bases between. This CDR3 has 15 amino acids. The CDR3 DNA follows: TGTGCCAGCAGTCCGGGGGGCCTCGTCCAAGAGACCCAGTACTTC. Translated, it gives CASSPGGLVQETQYF.

The rearrangement links TRBV4-3 to TRBJ1-2; D unclear. The CDR3 spans 14 residues. V gave up 0 bases and J gave up 5 bases, with 10 bases separating them. Germline CDR1 reads LGHNA; CDR2 reads YSLEER. CDR3 amino acids: CASSQESRRYGYTF. CDR3 DNA sequence: TGCGCCAGCAGCCAAGAAAGCAGGCGTTATGGCTACACCTTC.

The chain recombines TRBV5-6 with TRBJ2-1; 8 bases fit TRBD2. The CDR3 covers 15 residues. Trimming cost V 0 bases and J 6 bases; bases outside gene matches: 5. CDR1 and CDR2 (germline): SGHDT, YYEEEE. This CDR3 is CASSLVREGPNEQFF. The CDR3 DNA reads TGTGCCAGCAGCTTGGTACGGGAGGGCCCCAATGAGCAGTTCTTC. Full variable domain (missing parts from reference TRBV5-6 and TRBJ2-1): DAGVTQSPTHLIKTRGQQVTLRCSPKSGHDTVSWYQQALGQGPQFIFQYYEEEERQRGNFPDRFSGHQFPNYSSELNVNALLLGDSALYLCASSLVREGPNEQFFGPGTRLTVL.

The chain carries TRBV7-2 and TRBJ2-1; tentative D call: TRBD2 (6 bases). V gave up 1 base and J gave up 2 bases, with 9 bases separating them. The germline V gene encodes CDR1 SGHTA and CDR2 FQGNSA. This CDR3 spans 15 amino acids. Here the CDR3 reads CASSLVERAYNEQFF. In DNA form, the CDR3 reads TGTGCCAGCAGCTTAGTTGAGCGGGCCTACAATGAGCAGTTCTTC.

The CDR3: CASSPDSGYGYTF. The CDR3 DNA follows: TGTGCCAGCAGCCCGGACAGCGGCTATGGCTACACCTTC. The gene calls are TRBV5-6 and TRBJ1-2; possibly TRBD1 for D (6 bases). CDR3 size: 13 residues. CDR1 SGHDT and CDR2 YYEEEE come from the germline V gene. The V end was cut by 4 bases, the J end by 4 bases, with 11 bases between.

This clone was counted a single time. This chain joins TRBV18 and TRBJ1-5, with 8 positions matching TRBD1. The CDR3 has 17 residues. Germline trimming cut 4 bases from V and 5 bases from J; bases unmatched to any gene: 13. Germline V lookup: CDR1 KGHSH, CDR2 LQKENI. The CDR3 nucleotides read TGTGCCAGCTCACAGACTCTGTCCTCGGACAGGGATCAGCCCCAGCATTTT. Protein: CASSQTLSSDRDQPQHF.

The rearrangement uses TRBV9 and TRBJ1-1; D remains ambiguous. V lost 0 bases, J lost 4 bases, and 10 bases lay in between. The V gene's germline CDR1 is SGDLS and CDR2 YYNGEE. The CDR3 consists of 14 residues. CDR3 protein: CASSVEPGFTEAFF. The CDR3 region has the DNA TGTGCCAGCAGCGTAGAGCCCGGGTTCACTGAAGCTTTCTTT.

This sequence joins TRBV6-1 and TRBJ2-3; tentatively, D is TRBD2 (6 bases). CDR1 is MNHNS and CDR2 is SASEGT in the germline V gene. The CDR3 sequence is 12 residues long. Trimming removed 7 bases at V and 9 bases at J, with 14 bases between. Written as DNA, the CDR3 is TGTGCCAGCATAAAGGGCGGGGACACGCAGTATTTT. Translating gives CASIKGGDTQYF.

The gene calls are TRBV10-3 and TRBJ2-7; D possibly corresponds to TRBD1 (5 bases). V lost 4 bases, J lost 3 bases, and 19 bases lay in between. CDR3 length equals 16 residues. Germline assignment: CDR1 ENHRY and CDR2 SYGVKD. CDR3 DNA sequence: TGTGCCATCAGTGCCGCAAGACAGACGAATAACTACGAGCAGTACTTC. Protein sequence: CAISAARQTNNYEQYF.

V and J are TRBV4-2 and TRBJ2-1, with 7 bases matching TRBD1. The germline gives CDR1 LGHNA, CDR2 YNFKEQ. This CDR3 spans 17 amino acids. V trimming: 1 base; J trimming: 3 bases; junction bases outside the gene matches: 9. In nucleotides, the CDR3 is TGTGCCAGCAGCCAAGCTCAAGCGACAGGGCTCTACAATGAGCAGTTCTTC. It specifies CASSQAQATGLYNEQFF.

V gene TRBV5-6 combines with J gene TRBJ1-1, with D unresolved. This CDR3 contains 13 residues. The V end lost 1 base, the J end lost 6 bases, and 10 bases lay between the germline ends. Per the germline V gene, CDR1 is SGHDT and CDR2 is YYEEEE. CDR3 in amino acids: CASSLQVRSEAFF. CDR3 sequence (DNA): TGTGCCAGCAGCTTGCAGGTTCGGTCTGAAGCTTTCTTT.

The chain joins TRBV6-1 to TRBJ1-5; 11 bases agree with TRBD1. The CDR3 has 17 amino acids. The V gene end was trimmed by 2 bases and the J gene end by 7 bases; junction bases not matched to a gene: 10. CDR1 is MNHNS, CDR2 SASEGT, per germline. As DNA, the CDR3 is TGTGCCAGCAGTGAACGCGGACAGGGGGCAATCCTCCAGCCCCAGCATTTT. As protein: CASSERGQGAILQPQHF.

The chain recombines TRBV4-2 with TRBJ2-7; D is possibly TRBD1 (5 bases). Germline CDR1 and CDR2: LGHNA and YNFKEQ. V was pared by 0 bases and J by 6 bases, with 18 bases between. The length of the CDR3 is 16 residues. In DNA, the CDR3 is TGTGCCAGCAGCCAAGATCCGAAAGGGGTGGGCCTCGAGCAGTACTTC. Its protein is CASSQDPKGVGLEQYF.

The rearrangement joins TRBV18 to TRBJ2-3; D not certain. This CDR3 has 13 amino acids. From germline, CDR1 is KGHSH and CDR2 LQKENI. Trimming removed 2 bases from V and 4 bases from J, with 7 bases in between. CDR3 sequence: CASSPGEADTQYF. The CDR3 DNA reads as TGTGCCAGCTCACCAGGAGAGGCAGATACGCAGTATTTT.

In its sample, this clone was seen once. The chain uses TRBV19 and TRBJ1-2, with unresolved D. V lost 9 bases and J lost 5, with 13 bases in between. This CDR3 is 12 amino acids long. Germline V gene lookup returns CDR1 LNHDA and CDR2 SQIVND (reference sequence). CDR3 protein: CASHGLKYGYTF. The CDR3, as DNA: TGTGCCAGCCATGGACTGAAGTATGGCTACACCTTC.

The V and J genes are TRBV7-9 and TRBJ1-2; D is unresolved. The CDR3 is 14 residues long. Germline V CDR1 and CDR2: SEHNR, FQNEAQ (reference sequence). The V end was cut by 5 bases, the J end by 8 bases, with 18 bases between. The CDR3 here is CASSPISGLGGYTF. CDR3 in DNA: TGTGCCAGCAGCCCCATTTCCGGACTGGGAGGCTACACCTTC.

Here the CDR3 reads CASGLAGGIGELFF. CDR3 nucleotide sequence: TGTGCCAGTGGGTTGGCGGGGGGAATTGGGGAGCTGTTTTTT. The chain links TRBV28 to TRBJ2-2; TRBD2 matches 8 bases. The germline CDR1 and CDR2 sequences are MDHEN and SYDVKM. J was trimmed by 8 bases and V by 9 bases; bases with no gene match: 11. This CDR3 has 14 amino acids.

Only a few counts were recorded for this clone. This chain links TRBV29-1 with TRBJ1-2; no clear D. In germline, CDR1 is SQVTM, CDR2 ANQGSEA. The CDR3 is 11 residues long. The CDR3 loop is CVVIDAGGYTF. CDR3 in DNA: TGCGTCGTTATCGACGCGGGCGGCTACACCTTC.

Remarks on this clone: Additional DNA sequences in this sample encode the identical CDR3. This chain joins TRBV5-4 and TRBJ2-3; D call uncertain. The germline V gene has CDR1 SGHNT and CDR2 YYREEE (reference sequence). The length of the CDR3 is 17 residues. The V and J ends lost 0 bases and 6 bases respectively, with 20 bases between them. The CDR3 is CASSLALTPSVGDTQYF. DNA for the CDR3: TGTGCCAGCAGCTTGGCCCTTACCCCTAGTGTAGGCGATACGCAGTATTTT.

V usage is TRBV6-6 and J usage is TRBJ1-4; D remains ambiguous. V was pared by 2 bases and J by 4 bases, with 5 bases between. Germline values: CDR1 MNHNY, CDR2 SVGAGI (reference sequence). CDR3 length: 13 amino acids. The chain's CDR3 is CASSYRSNEKLFF. CDR3 in DNA: TGTGCCAGCAGTTACCGGAGTAATGAAAAACTGTTTTTT.